The rows below give T cell receptor beta chains drawn from one sample of a study of blood T cell repertoires in COVID-19. Sequencing used immunoSEQ multiplex PCR; TCRdb keeps in-frame clones, though not all of them. The table has 84,000 or so clones, 75% to 90% seen once. Sequences were obtained from peripheral blood. Source of these receptors: a human donor in a cohort sampled during active COVID-19. CDR3s include the opening cysteine and the closing phenylalanine or tryptophan. Fields, in order: J gene, V gene, D gene, clone size, CDR3 DNA, CDR3 protein. The D gene is left open where the match is weak. Clone size, where shown, is once, few, many, or a class for clones that have expanded.

j_call: TRBJ2-2; v_call: TRBV11-2; d_call: -; clone_size: -; cdr3_nt: TGTGCCAGCAGCTTAGTAGGGGGAGACACCGGGGAGCTGTTTTTT; cdr3_aa: CASSLVGGDTGELFF
j_call: TRBJ2-7; v_call: TRBV6-2/TRBV6-3; d_call: -; clone_size: -; cdr3_nt: TGTGCCAGCAGTTACCCGGACTACTCCTACGAGCAGTACTTC; cdr3_aa: CASSYPDYSYEQYF
j_call: TRBJ1-2; v_call: TRBV7-3; d_call: -; clone_size: -; cdr3_nt: TGTGCCAGCAGCTTCGGAGACTATGGCTACACCTTC; cdr3_aa: CASSFGDYGYTF
j_call: TRBJ2-7; v_call: TRBV5-1; d_call: TRBD2; clone_size: -; cdr3_nt: TGCGCCAGCAGCCTAGCGGGGGTTTACGAGCAGTACTTC; cdr3_aa: CASSLAGVYEQYF
j_call: TRBJ1-3; v_call: TRBV6-2/TRBV6-3; d_call: TRBD1; clone_size: -; cdr3_nt: TGTGCCAGCAGTTACTCTACAGGGGCTGGAAACACCATATATTTT; cdr3_aa: CASSYSTGAGNTIYF
j_call: TRBJ2-1; v_call: TRBV28; d_call: TRBD1; clone_size: -; cdr3_nt: TGTGCCAGCAGTGAGCGCAGGGGGCCCTACAATGAGCAGTTCTTC; cdr3_aa: CASSERRGPYNEQFF
j_call: TRBJ2-2; v_call: TRBV19; d_call: TRBD1; clone_size: -; cdr3_nt: TGTGCCAGTAGTATCTATACAGGGGGAACCGGGGAGCTGTTTTTT; cdr3_aa: CASSIYTGGTGELFF
j_call: TRBJ2-3; v_call: TRBV24-1; d_call: -; clone_size: -; cdr3_nt: TGTGCCACCAGTGATGTCCGGGTAGACAGATCTAGCACAGATACGCAGTATTTT; cdr3_aa: CATSDVRVDRSSTDTQYF
j_call: TRBJ1-2; v_call: TRBV3-1/TRBV3-2; d_call: -; clone_size: -; cdr3_nt: TGTGCCAGCAGCCAAGACAGGGACTATGGCTACACCTTC; cdr3_aa: CASSQDRDYGYTF
j_call: TRBJ1-1; v_call: TRBV4-3; d_call: -; clone_size: -; cdr3_nt: TGCGCCAGCAGCCAAGATCCGAACATGAACACTGAAGCTTTCTTT; cdr3_aa: CASSQDPNMNTEAFF
j_call: TRBJ2-7; v_call: TRBV5-1; d_call: -; clone_size: -; cdr3_nt: TGCGCCAGCAGTTTGCGCCCACCAGGGAATGTCGACGAGCAGTACTTC; cdr3_aa: CASSLRPPGNVDEQYF
j_call: TRBJ2-2; v_call: TRBV5-1; d_call: TRBD2; clone_size: -; cdr3_nt: TGCGCCAGCACCCCGATAGCGGGGGGGAACCCCGGGGAGCTGTTTTTT; cdr3_aa: CASTPIAGGNPGELFF
j_call: TRBJ1-4; v_call: TRBV30; d_call: TRBD1; clone_size: -; cdr3_nt: TGTGCCTGGAGTGTCTCCCGGACAGGGGCTGAAAAACTGTTTTTT; cdr3_aa: CAWSVSRTGAEKLFF
j_call: TRBJ1-2; v_call: TRBV30; d_call: -; clone_size: few; cdr3_nt: TGTGCCTGGAGTGTAAGCGCCACCGGTCCGCGGGGCTACACCTTC; cdr3_aa: CAWSVSATGPRGYTF
j_call: TRBJ1-2; v_call: TRBV7-9; d_call: TRBD1; clone_size: -; cdr3_nt: TGTGCCAGCAGCAGCACAGGGGGCTATGGCTACACCTTC; cdr3_aa: CASSSTGGYGYTF
j_call: TRBJ2-1; v_call: TRBV18; d_call: -; clone_size: -; cdr3_nt: TGTGCCAGCCTCCTCAGCGGTAAATCCTACAATGAGCAGTTCTTC; cdr3_aa: CASLLSGKSYNEQFF
j_call: TRBJ2-1; v_call: TRBV7-9; d_call: TRBD1; clone_size: -; cdr3_nt: TGTGCCAGCAGCTTAGCGCCGATTGGACAGGCAAATGAGCAGTTCTTC; cdr3_aa: CASSLAPIGQANEQFF
j_call: TRBJ2-1; v_call: TRBV7-2; d_call: -; clone_size: many; cdr3_nt: TGTGCCAGCAGCTTCCCGGGGGTCTACAATGAGCAGTTCTTC; cdr3_aa: CASSFPGVYNEQFF
j_call: TRBJ2-3; v_call: TRBV9; d_call: TRBD2; clone_size: -; cdr3_nt: TGTGCCAGCAGCCAAGCACTAGCGGGCGCGCAGTATTTT; cdr3_aa: CASSQALAGAQYF
j_call: TRBJ2-1; v_call: TRBV7-2; d_call: -; clone_size: once; cdr3_nt: TGTGCCACCTGCCGGGACAAGACCTACAATGAGCAGTTCTTC; cdr3_aa: CATCRDKTYNEQFF
j_call: TRBJ2-7; v_call: TRBV11-2; d_call: TRBD2; clone_size: few; cdr3_nt: TGTGCCAGCAGCTTAGAGGGAGGGGCCGTCTACGAGCAGTACTTC; cdr3_aa: CASSLEGGAVYEQYF
j_call: TRBJ1-2; v_call: TRBV27; d_call: -; clone_size: many; cdr3_nt: TGTGCCAGCAGCGCCCGGACAGCTAACTATGGCTACACCTTC; cdr3_aa: CASSARTANYGYTF
j_call: TRBJ1-1; v_call: TRBV5-1; d_call: TRBD1; clone_size: -; cdr3_nt: TGCGCCAGCAGTCTTCCTCGCAGACAGGGCCTAACGTTGGCTGAAGCTTTCTTT; cdr3_aa: CASSLPRRQGLTLAEAFF
j_call: TRBJ1-4; v_call: TRBV19; d_call: TRBD1; clone_size: -; cdr3_nt: TGTGCCAGTAGTAGCGGGACAGGGGTAAGGGTTGAAAAACTGTTTTTT; cdr3_aa: CASSSGTGVRVEKLFF
j_call: TRBJ1-3; v_call: TRBV5-6; d_call: TRBD1; clone_size: -; cdr3_nt: TGTGCCAGCAGACGAACAGGGGCAGGGGGAAACACCATATATTTT; cdr3_aa: CASRRTGAGGNTIYF
j_call: TRBJ1-5; v_call: TRBV2; d_call: TRBD1; clone_size: -; cdr3_nt: TGTGCCAGCAGTGAAGGGACAGGGTTTCAGCCCCAGCATTTT; cdr3_aa: CASSEGTGFQPQHF
j_call: TRBJ1-4; v_call: TRBV9; d_call: -; clone_size: -; cdr3_nt: TGTGCCAGCAGCCCCTTCCCGGGTGGAGGTGAAAAACTGTTTTTT; cdr3_aa: CASSPFPGGGEKLFF
j_call: TRBJ1-1; v_call: TRBV6-5; d_call: TRBD1; clone_size: -; cdr3_nt: TGTGCCAGCAGCCCCGGGACAGGGAGTACTGAAGCTTTCTTT; cdr3_aa: CASSPGTGSTEAFF
j_call: TRBJ1-5; v_call: TRBV7-9; d_call: -; clone_size: -; cdr3_nt: TGTGCCAGCAGCTCGGACAAGAGCAATCAGCCCCAGCATTTT; cdr3_aa: CASSSDKSNQPQHF
j_call: TRBJ2-6; v_call: TRBV10-3; d_call: TRBD1; clone_size: -; cdr3_nt: TGTGCCATCAGCCCGCGGGACAGGGGCTCCGGGGCCAACGTCCTGACTTTC; cdr3_aa: CAISPRDRGSGANVLTF
j_call: TRBJ2-7; v_call: TRBV7-2; d_call: -; clone_size: -; cdr3_nt: TGTGCCAGCAGCCCCGACATGTCCGAGCAGTACTTC; cdr3_aa: CASSPDMSEQYF
j_call: TRBJ2-3; v_call: TRBV7-2; d_call: -; clone_size: -; cdr3_nt: TGTGCCAGCAGCTCTTCCTCAGATACGCAGTATTTT; cdr3_aa: CASSSSSDTQYF